Listed below are T cell receptor beta chains from one sample, sequenced in a study of blood T cell repertoires in COVID-19. Clones were read by immunoSEQ multiplex PCR, and TCRdb kept only the in-frame ones, dropping some. The sample contains about 260,000 clones, around 87% of which appear only once. Material: peripheral blood. These receptor sequences come from a woman in her thirties or forties who had recovered from COVID-19. CDR3s include the opening cysteine and the closing phenylalanine or tryptophan. D genes are given only for firm matches. Size is stated for part of the rows, as once, few or many counts, or as a class when the clone is expanded.

v_call: TRBV7-9
clone_size: -
j_call: TRBJ2-7
d_call: -
cdr3_length: 15
cdr3_aa: CASSTGGGGLYEQYF
cdr3_nt: TGTGCCAGCAGCACCGGGGGAGGGGGTTTGTACGAGCAGTACTTC

v_call: TRBV5-1
clone_size: -
j_call: TRBJ2-3
d_call: TRBD1
cdr3_length: 16
cdr3_aa: CASSLGDRTSTDTQYF
cdr3_nt: TGCGCCAGCAGCTTGGGGGACAGGACTAGCACAGATACGCAGTATTTT

v_call: TRBV19
clone_size: -
j_call: TRBJ2-5
d_call: TRBD2
cdr3_length: 17
cdr3_aa: CASSIRGLAGERQTQYF
cdr3_nt: TGTGCCAGTAGTATAAGAGGCCTAGCGGGGGAGAGACAGACCCAGTACTTC

v_call: TRBV3-1/TRBV3-2
clone_size: -
j_call: TRBJ2-3
d_call: TRBD2
cdr3_length: 17
cdr3_aa: CASSQDWASGGINTQYF
cdr3_nt: TGTGCCAGCAGCCAAGATTGGGCTAGCGGGGGAATCAATACGCAGTATTTT

v_call: TRBV5-4
clone_size: -
j_call: TRBJ2-3
d_call: -
cdr3_length: 15
cdr3_aa: CASTSREGGTDTQYF
cdr3_nt: TGTGCCAGCACCTCGAGGGAAGGTGGCACAGATACGCAGTATTTT

v_call: TRBV6-5
clone_size: -
j_call: TRBJ1-2
d_call: TRBD1
cdr3_length: 13
cdr3_aa: CASSTDRGGGYTF
cdr3_nt: TGTGCCAGCAGTACGGACAGGGGAGGTGGCTACACCTTC

v_call: TRBV5-1
clone_size: -
j_call: TRBJ2-1
d_call: TRBD1
cdr3_length: 16
cdr3_aa: CASSFTGTGNNNEQFF
cdr3_nt: TGCGCCAGCAGCTTCACCGGGACAGGGAATAACAATGAGCAGTTCTTC

v_call: TRBV6-5
clone_size: -
j_call: TRBJ1-2
d_call: TRBD1
cdr3_length: 14
cdr3_aa: CASSRTGIDYGYTF
cdr3_nt: TGTGCCAGCAGCCGGACAGGGATCGACTATGGCTACACCTTC

v_call: TRBV9
clone_size: -
j_call: TRBJ2-7
d_call: TRBD2
cdr3_length: 19
cdr3_aa: CASSALAGTSGLSSYEQYF
cdr3_nt: TGTGCCAGCAGCGCCTTAGCCGGGACTAGCGGGCTTAGCTCCTACGAGCAGTACTTC

v_call: TRBV29-1
clone_size: -
j_call: TRBJ2-7
d_call: -
cdr3_length: 12
cdr3_aa: CSVAGSSYEQYF
cdr3_nt: TGCAGCGTGGCAGGGTCCTCCTACGAGCAGTACTTC

v_call: TRBV10-1
clone_size: -
j_call: TRBJ2-1
d_call: -
cdr3_length: 15
cdr3_aa: CASSPRDRAYNEQFF
cdr3_nt: TGCGCCAGCAGTCCGCGGGACCGAGCCTACAATGAGCAGTTCTTC

v_call: TRBV29-1
clone_size: -
j_call: TRBJ1-4
d_call: TRBD1
cdr3_length: 12
cdr3_aa: CSAQGGSEKLFF
cdr3_nt: TGCAGCGCCCAGGGGGGAAGTGAAAAACTGTTTTTT

v_call: TRBV3-1/TRBV3-2
clone_size: -
j_call: TRBJ1-4
d_call: -
cdr3_length: 14
cdr3_aa: CASSQEDRNEKLFF
cdr3_nt: TGTGCCAGCAGCCAAGAGGACAGAAATGAAAAACTGTTTTTT

v_call: TRBV10-3
clone_size: -
j_call: TRBJ2-3
d_call: TRBD2
cdr3_length: 17
cdr3_aa: CAISGERGAPSTDTQYF
cdr3_nt: TGTGCCATCAGTGGCGAGCGGGGGGCCCCTAGCACAGATACGCAGTATTTT

v_call: TRBV7-6
clone_size: -
j_call: TRBJ1-1
d_call: TRBD1
cdr3_length: 16
cdr3_aa: CASSPGETGGGTEAFF
cdr3_nt: TGTGCCAGCAGCCCGGGGGAGACAGGGGGCGGGACTGAAGCTTTCTTT

v_call: TRBV29-1
clone_size: few
j_call: TRBJ1-1
d_call: -
cdr3_length: 11
cdr3_aa: CSVQGPTEAFF
cdr3_nt: TGCAGCGTTCAGGGTCCCACTGAAGCTTTCTTT

v_call: TRBV29-1
clone_size: -
j_call: TRBJ1-1
d_call: -
cdr3_length: 10
cdr3_aa: CSAWGAEAFF
cdr3_nt: TGCAGCGCCTGGGGGGCTGAAGCTTTCTTT

v_call: TRBV11-2
clone_size: -
j_call: TRBJ1-2
d_call: -
cdr3_length: 15
cdr3_aa: CASSGGGQILYGYTF
cdr3_nt: TGTGCCAGCAGCGGGGGCGGACAGATCCTCTATGGCTACACCTTC

v_call: TRBV30
clone_size: -
j_call: TRBJ1-2
d_call: -
cdr3_length: 15
cdr3_aa: CAWSGPGQTTYGYTF
cdr3_nt: TGTGCCTGGAGTGGGCCGGGACAAACTACCTATGGCTACACCTTC

v_call: TRBV4-2
clone_size: -
j_call: TRBJ1-2
d_call: -
cdr3_length: 16
cdr3_aa: CASSQDAAYPNYGYTF
cdr3_nt: TGTGCCAGCAGCCAAGATGCGGCATACCCCAACTATGGCTACACCTTC

v_call: TRBV30
clone_size: -
j_call: TRBJ1-1
d_call: -
cdr3_length: 11
cdr3_aa: CARGWDTEAFF
cdr3_nt: TGTGCCCGAGGGTGGGACACTGAAGCTTTCTTT

v_call: TRBV11-2
clone_size: -
j_call: TRBJ2-7
d_call: -
cdr3_length: 13
cdr3_aa: CASSSLSSYEQYF
cdr3_nt: TGTGCCAGCAGCTCGCTCAGTTCCTACGAGCAGTACTTC

v_call: TRBV18
clone_size: -
j_call: TRBJ1-5
d_call: -
cdr3_length: 14
cdr3_aa: CASSPKGEGQPQHF
cdr3_nt: TGTGCCAGCTCACCGAAGGGAGAGGGTCAGCCCCAGCATTTT

v_call: TRBV24-1
clone_size: -
j_call: TRBJ2-3
d_call: TRBD2
cdr3_length: 16
cdr3_aa: CATSDLGREGTDTQYF
cdr3_nt: TGTGCCACCAGTGATTTAGGCAGGGAGGGAACAGATACGCAGTATTTT

v_call: TRBV5-1
clone_size: -
j_call: TRBJ1-1
d_call: -
cdr3_length: 18
cdr3_aa: CASSQGLTQLWGGTEAFF
cdr3_nt: TGCGCCAGCAGCCAGGGCCTCACCCAGCTCTGGGGGGGCACTGAAGCTTTCTTT

v_call: TRBV5-1
clone_size: -
j_call: TRBJ1-6
d_call: TRBD1
cdr3_length: 16
cdr3_aa: CASSPTGRQGNSPLHF
cdr3_nt: TGCGCCAGCAGCCCGACAGGGCGGCAGGGGAATTCACCCCTCCACTTT

v_call: TRBV6-2/TRBV6-3
clone_size: -
j_call: TRBJ1-3
d_call: TRBD1
cdr3_length: 15
cdr3_aa: CASSLGQLSGNTIYF
cdr3_nt: TGTGCCAGCAGTTTGGGACAGCTCTCTGGAAACACCATATATTTT

v_call: TRBV20-1
clone_size: -
j_call: TRBJ2-3
d_call: -
cdr3_length: 11
cdr3_aa: CSADYRDTQYF
cdr3_nt: TGCAGTGCTGACTACCGCGATACGCAGTATTTT

v_call: TRBV4-1
clone_size: -
j_call: TRBJ2-7
d_call: -
cdr3_length: 14
cdr3_aa: CASSQEGSSYEQYF
cdr3_nt: TGCGCCAGCAGCCAAGAGGGGAGCTCCTACGAGCAGTACTTC

v_call: TRBV9
clone_size: -
j_call: TRBJ1-2
d_call: TRBD1
cdr3_length: 14
cdr3_aa: CASSVAQGAYGYTF
cdr3_nt: TGTGCCAGCAGCGTAGCACAGGGGGCCTATGGCTACACCTTC

v_call: TRBV20-1
clone_size: -
j_call: TRBJ2-3
d_call: -
cdr3_length: 12
cdr3_aa: CSASSVLRSQYF
cdr3_nt: TGCAGTGCCAGTTCAGTACTGAGGTCGCAGTATTTT

v_call: TRBV4-1
clone_size: once
j_call: TRBJ1-3
d_call: -
cdr3_length: 15
cdr3_aa: CASSQEKGAGNTIYF
cdr3_nt: TGCGCCAGCAGCCAAGAAAAGGGGGCTGGAAACACCATATATTTT

v_call: TRBV9
clone_size: -
j_call: TRBJ1-3
d_call: -
cdr3_length: 15
cdr3_aa: CASRAGASTGNTIYF
cdr3_nt: TGTGCCAGCAGGGCAGGGGCCAGTACTGGAAACACCATATATTTT

v_call: TRBV27
clone_size: -
j_call: TRBJ2-7
d_call: -
cdr3_length: 17
cdr3_aa: CASSPQPAGRGPYEQYF
cdr3_nt: TGTGCCAGCAGTCCACAGCCCGCGGGACGGGGCCCCTACGAGCAGTACTTC

v_call: TRBV2
clone_size: -
j_call: TRBJ1-1
d_call: -
cdr3_length: 11
cdr3_aa: CARQRNTEAFF
cdr3_nt: TGTGCCAGACAGAGGAACACTGAAGCTTTCTTT

v_call: TRBV16
clone_size: -
j_call: TRBJ1-2
d_call: TRBD1
cdr3_length: 15
cdr3_aa: CASSQSGRGLYGYTF
cdr3_nt: TGTGCCAGCAGCCAATCGGGCAGGGGGCTCTATGGCTACACCTTC

v_call: TRBV3-1/TRBV3-2
clone_size: -
j_call: TRBJ1-1
d_call: -
cdr3_length: 13
cdr3_aa: CASSLTPHHEAFF
cdr3_nt: TGTGCCAGCAGCCTAACCCCACACCACGAAGCTTTCTTT

v_call: TRBV29-1
clone_size: -
j_call: TRBJ2-7
d_call: TRBD1
cdr3_length: 12
cdr3_aa: CSVEGQGYEQYF
cdr3_nt: TGCAGCGTCGAGGGACAGGGCTACGAGCAGTACTTC

v_call: TRBV2
clone_size: -
j_call: TRBJ1-2
d_call: TRBD1
cdr3_length: 16
cdr3_aa: CASPIKRTGGTYGYTF
cdr3_nt: TGTGCCAGCCCGATTAAACGGACAGGGGGGACCTATGGCTACACCTTC

v_call: TRBV5-4
clone_size: -
j_call: TRBJ2-3
d_call: TRBD2
cdr3_length: 17
cdr3_aa: CASSIRLAGDGTDTQYF
cdr3_nt: TGTGCCAGCAGCATCCGACTAGCGGGGGATGGCACAGATACGCAGTATTTT

v_call: TRBV29-1
clone_size: -
j_call: TRBJ2-1
d_call: -
cdr3_length: 14
cdr3_aa: CSVERRLARNEQFF
cdr3_nt: TGCAGCGTTGAGAGACGACTGGCTAGGAATGAGCAGTTCTTC

v_call: TRBV18
clone_size: -
j_call: TRBJ2-7
d_call: TRBD1
cdr3_length: 13
cdr3_aa: CASSSGQGWEQYF
cdr3_nt: TGTGCCAGCTCATCGGGACAGGGGTGGGAGCAGTACTTC